This T cell receptor (beta chain) was sequenced during a study of monozygotic twins with inflammatory bowel disease. Blood was drawn once per donor, and each sample measured roughly 2.5 ml. Whole-blood RNA isolation (total RNA) proceeded without T cell sorting. TCRdb reanalyzed the 5' RACE reads and collapses them to one entry per CDR3 protein, without DNA. The repertoire shows fewer than 150,000 distinct CDR3 sequences; the top ten hold 2% to 3%. The germline CDR1 and CDR2 sequences are SGHNT and YYREEE (reference sequence). This CDR3 comprises 15 residues. The sequencing sample was made of blood. This clonotype originated in a human donor with ulcerative colitis or Crohn's disease, or a healthy co-twin of an affected twin (not recorded which). The V gene is TRBV5-4, the J gene TRBJ2-5. The CDR3 reads CASRLGGSFQETQYF.